The sequence of this T cell receptor (beta chain) was determined in a study of blood T cell repertoires in COVID-19. The table came from immunoSEQ multiplex PCR; TCRdb's copy has only in-frame clones and leaves some out. The sample lists about 26,000 clones; approximately 87% were seen once. The CDR3 is 16 residues long. J lost 2 bases, V lost 4 bases, and 3 bases had no gene match. Germline V gene lookup returns CDR1 SGHTS and CDR2 YDEGEE. The source is a human donor in a cohort sampled during active COVID-19. The chain combines TRBV5-8 with TRBJ2-1, with 13 bases fitting TRBD2. Input material: peripheral blood. The CDR3 nucleotides are TGTGCCAGCAGCCCCGGACTAGCGGGAGCCTACAATGAGCAGTTCTTC. The encoded protein is CASSPGLAGAYNEQFF.